The entry below describes one T cell receptor (beta chain). The antigen is not known. This entry is derived from a study of cytomegalovirus exposure and HLA in healthy donors. Whole-study results and caveats: The study flagged approximately 180 TCR beta chains as cytomegalovirus-associated.

Using immunoSEQ multiplex PCR, the repertoire was profiled, and TCRdb retains in-frame clones only, with some absent. The sample consists of 150,000 to 200,000 clones, around 96% of them appearing once. CDR3 length equals 14 residues. V dropped 6 bases and J dropped 5 bases, with 14 bases sitting between them. CDR1 and CDR2 from the germline V gene are SGHDT and YYEEEE. This sequence was found in a young woman in good health and CMV-seronegative. The rearrangement joins TRBV5-6 to TRBJ1-4, with D tentatively TRBD1 (6 bases). Sequencing was done on a sample of PBMCs. The CDR3 sequence is CASNPTGSNEKLFF. CDR3 sequence (DNA): TGTGCCAGCAACCCGACAGGATCGAATGAAAAACTGTTTTTT.